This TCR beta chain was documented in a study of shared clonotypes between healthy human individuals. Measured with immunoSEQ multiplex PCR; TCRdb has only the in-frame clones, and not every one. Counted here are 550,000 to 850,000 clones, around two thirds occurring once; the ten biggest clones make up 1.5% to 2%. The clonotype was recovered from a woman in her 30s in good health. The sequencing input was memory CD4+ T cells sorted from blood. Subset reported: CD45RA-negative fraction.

The CDR3 loop reads CASSLAWTGLVQPQHF. The CDR3 DNA reads TGTGCCAGCAGCTTAGCGTGGACAGGGTTAGTTCAGCCCCAGCATTTT. J is TRBJ1-5 and V is TRBV7-8; 8 nucleotides line up with TRBD1. The CDR3 contains 16 residues. V dropped 0 bases and J dropped 6; count of bases not matched to a gene: 7. CDR1 is SGHVS and CDR2 is FQNEAQ in the germline V gene.